This entry lists 3 T cell receptor beta chains sequenced from one sample in a study of blood T cells in healthy people across ages. Using a J-beta primer mix together with a sample-barcoded 5' primer, a second PCR was run for roughly 7 to 12 cycles. TCRdb reanalysed the 5' RACE reads using MiXCR and keeps one entry per CDR3 protein. Among 1.5 million to 2 million distinct CDR3 sequences, roughly 32% were seen once, and the ten largest hold about 10%. Sequences were obtained from blood. The source of these receptors is a woman in her twenties or thirties in good health.

Details on this clonotype: The junction shows a germline mismatch at one end, possibly a read error. This sequence joins TRBV12-3 or TRBV12-4 and TRBJ1-5; TRBD1 aligns across 10 bases. This CDR3 is built from 15 residues. CDR3: CASGLRDRGSKPQHF. Here the CDR3 DNA reads TGTGCCAGCGGTTTAAGGGACAGGGGCTCTAAGCCCCAGCATTTT.

This clonotype showed up just a few times. The CDR3 region is CASSASGRIYEQYF. The DNA for the CDR3 is TGTGCCAGCAGCGCTAGCGGGAGGATCTACGAGCAGTACTTC. This chain connects TRBV9 to TRBJ2-7; 11 bases line up with TRBD2. The CDR3 has 14 amino acids. Germline V lookup: CDR1 SGDLS, CDR2 YYNGEE. V trimming: 3 bases; J trimming: 3 bases; junction bases outside the gene matches: 2. The full variable domain, in which reference TRBV9 and TRBJ2-7 provide the parts outside the CDR3, is DSGVTQTPKHLITATGQRVTLRCSPRSGDLSVYWYQQSLDQGLQFLIQYYNGEERAKGNILERFSAQQFPDLHSELNLSSLELGDSALYFCASSASGRIYEQYFGPGTRLTVT.

This clonotype was detected a few times. The DNA of the CDR3 is TGTGCCAGCAGCAAAGGGGCAGGGACGGAGAATCAGCCCCAGCATTTT. Its protein product is CASSKGAGTENQPQHF. V usage is TRBV12-3 or TRBV12-4 and J usage is TRBJ1-5; TRBD1 might be the D (5 bases). V was clipped by 6 bases and J by 4 bases, with 19 bases between them. The length of the CDR3 is 16 residues.